This T cell receptor (beta chain) is from a study of blood T cell repertoires in COVID-19. About the study: Acute-phase and convalescent COVID-19 samples originated in the United States, Italy and Spain.

Germline CDR1 LGHNA, CDR2 YNFKEQ. The V and J ends lost 0 bases and 7 bases respectively, with 15 bases between them. CDR3 length: 16 residues. Sequencing used immunoSEQ multiplex PCR; TCRdb keeps in-frame clones, though not all of them. This sample has some 270,000 clones, with roughly 85% found just once. The clonotype originates from a woman aged 45-60 years with acute COVID-19. The V gene is TRBV4-2, the J gene TRBJ1-4, with D hard to call. The sequencing input was PBMCs or T cells enriched from blood (not recorded which). CDR3 sequence reads: CASSQDGGPSVEKLFF. CDR3 nucleotides: TGTGCCAGCAGCCAAGATGGAGGTCCGTCGGTTGAAAAACTGTTTTTT.